The rows below give T cell receptor beta chains drawn from one sample of a study of cytomegalovirus exposure and HLA in healthy donors. The assay was immunoSEQ multiplex PCR, and TCRdb's table has in-frame clones only and misses some. Among 150,000 to 200,000 clones, 65% to 85% were seen once, and the ten largest hold 2.5% to 3%. The sequenced sample was PBMCs. These receptors were collected from a young woman in good health and CMV-seropositive. Both conserved end residues are part of each CDR3. The order of the fields is V gene, J gene, clone size, D gene, CDR3 protein, CDR3 DNA. The D gene is left open where the match is weak. Clone size appears in some rows only: once, few, many, or a class for an expanded clone.

TRBV2,TRBJ2-5,.,.,CASRGGAEETQYF,TGTGCCAGCAGAGGAGGGGCGGAGGAGACCCAGTACTTC
TRBV7-2,TRBJ1-3,once,.,CASSFNSGNTIYF,TGTGCCAGCAGCTTCAACTCTGGAAACACCATATATTTT
TRBV7-9,TRBJ1-4,few,TRBD1,CASSDRQGRVEKLFF,TGTGCCAGCAGCGATCGACAGGGAAGGGTCGAAAAACTGTTTTTT
TRBV5-1,TRBJ2-5,.,TRBD2,CASRTEPGTERGTQYF,TGCGCCAGCAGAACAGAACCGGGGACGGAGCGGGGGACCCAGTACTTC
TRBV5-1,TRBJ1-2,.,.,CASTEGFDYGYTF,TGCGCCAGCACGGAGGGGTTCGACTATGGCTACACCTTC
TRBV5-6,TRBJ2-1,.,TRBD2,CASRERGGPYNEQFF,TGTGCCAGCAGGGAGCGGGGGGGCCCCTACAATGAGCAGTTCTTC
TRBV5-4,TRBJ2-7,.,TRBD2,CASSWSGGGEQYF,TGTGCCAGCAGCTGGAGCGGGGGGGGCGAGCAGTACTTC
TRBV13,TRBJ2-3,.,.,CASSLEGTRRTDTQYF,TGTGCCAGCAGCTTAGAAGGGACACGGAGGACAGATACGCAGTATTTT
TRBV28,TRBJ1-2,.,.,CASSLQVSDNYGYTF,TGTGCCAGCAGTTTACAGGTCTCTGATAACTATGGCTACACCTTC
TRBV11-1,TRBJ1-6,.,.,CASSSEAGNSPLHF,TGTGCCAGCAGCTCCGAGGCGGGAAATTCACCCCTCCACTTT
TRBV6-8,TRBJ2-2,once,.,CASRRTENTGELFF,TGTGCCAGCAGGCGGACAGAAAACACCGGGGAGCTGTTTTTT
TRBV5-3,TRBJ1-6,.,.,CARSLEGVGNSPLHF,TGTGCCAGAAGCTTGGAGGGGGTAGGGAATTCACCCCTCCACTTT
TRBV5-1,TRBJ1-3,.,.,CASSPDFLPGNTIYF,TGCGCCAGCAGCCCTGACTTCTTACCGGGAAACACCATATATTTT
TRBV12-5,TRBJ2-7,.,.,CASGLVLGTTAYEQYF,TGTGCTAGTGGTTTGGTACTTGGGACAACAGCCTACGAGCAGTACTTC
TRBV5-4,TRBJ2-3,.,TRBD1,CASRQWTGPTDTQYF,TGTGCCAGCAGACAATGGACAGGGCCCACAGATACGCAGTATTTT
TRBV28,TRBJ1-4,.,TRBD1,CASSDRAEKLFF,TGTGCCAGCAGTGACAGGGCCGAAAAACTGTTTTTT
TRBV6-1,TRBJ2-5,.,TRBD1,CASRGHGTGVETQYF,TGTGCCAGCAGGGGGCATGGAACAGGGGTAGAGACCCAGTACTTC
TRBV20-1,TRBJ1-1,.,.,CSAADYTEAFF,TGCAGTGCTGCTGACTACACTGAAGCTTTCTTT
TRBV4-1,TRBJ2-5,.,TRBD2,CASSQGPSGGETQYF,TGCGCCAGCAGCCAAGGACCAAGCGGGGGAGAGACCCAGTACTTC
TRBV5-1,TRBJ2-5,.,.,CASSPGGAPLETQYF,TGCGCCAGCAGCCCAGGTGGGGCGCCACTAGAGACCCAGTACTTC
TRBV21-1,TRBJ2-2,.,.,CASGGQLVTGELFF,TGTGCCAGCGGCGGACAGTTGGTAACCGGGGAGCTGTTTTTT
TRBV28,TRBJ1-5,.,TRBD1,CASSWGQFIFSQPQHF,TGTGCCAGCAGCTGGGGACAGTTCATCTTCAGTCAGCCCCAGCATTTT
TRBV7-9,TRBJ2-7,few,.,CASNPLTGSYEQYF,TGTGCCAGCAACCCCCTTACGGGTTCCTACGAGCAGTACTTC
TRBV11-1,TRBJ2-7,.,TRBD2,CASSATAGGLPYEQYF,TGTGCCAGCAGCGCTACAGCGGGGGGCCTACCCTACGAGCAGTACTTC
TRBV7-2,TRBJ2-1,.,.,CASSLGVYRNEQFF,TGTGCCAGCAGCTTAGGGGTTTACAGAAATGAGCAGTTCTTC
TRBV18,TRBJ1-5,once,.,CASSPTGYSNQPQHF,TGTGCCAGCTCACCAACCGGTTATAGCAATCAGCCCCAGCATTTT
TRBV7-6,TRBJ1-1,.,TRBD1,CASSPYRGLGTEAFF,TGTGCCAGCAGCCCATACAGGGGGCTGGGCACTGAAGCTTTCTTT
TRBV19,TRBJ1-2,few,.,CASSPGGYGYTF,TGTGCCAGTAGTCCTGGAGGGTATGGCTACACCTTC
TRBV13,TRBJ1-3,.,.,CASSPDSAGNTIYF,TGTGCCAGCAGCCCGGACAGTGCCGGAAACACCATATATTTT
TRBV28,TRBJ2-3,.,TRBD2,CASTILRGGTDTQYF,TGTGCCAGCACCATACTCCGGGGGGGGACAGATACGCAGTATTTT
TRBV11-2,TRBJ2-3,.,TRBD1,CASSLVRQGMIGDTQYF,TGTGCCAGCAGCTTAGTACGACAGGGTATGATCGGAGATACGCAGTATTTT
TRBV5-1,TRBJ2-7,.,.,CASSFKEATYEQYF,TGCGCCAGCAGCTTCAAGGAGGCGACCTACGAGCAGTACTTC
TRBV5-1,TRBJ2-3,once,.,CASSLEEGSTDTQYF,TGCGCCAGCAGCTTGGAGGAGGGGAGTACAGATACGCAGTATTTT
TRBV19,TRBJ1-1,.,.,CASHRPRGYTEAFF,TGTGCCAGCCACCGACCTAGGGGGTACACTGAAGCTTTCTTT
TRBV14,TRBJ2-5,.,.,CASSQGGARETQYF,TGTGCCAGCAGCCAAGGTGGAGCAAGAGAGACCCAGTACTTC
TRBV29-1,TRBJ2-3,.,.,CSVEGLDADTQYF,TGCAGCGTTGAAGGGTTAGATGCAGATACGCAGTATTTT
TRBV2,TRBJ1-1,few,TRBD1,CASSLDRVNTEAFF,TGTGCCAGCAGCCTAGACAGGGTGAACACTGAAGCTTTCTTT
TRBV5-1,TRBJ2-3,few,TRBD1,CASSLRPGQGSDTQYF,TGCGCCAGCAGCTTGAGGCCGGGACAGGGGTCAGATACGCAGTATTTT
TRBV5-4,TRBJ1-4,.,.,CASSLDGGRATNEKLFF,TGTGCCAGCAGCTTGGATGGGGGGAGGGCAACTAATGAAAAACTGTTTTTT
TRBV19,TRBJ2-2,.,TRBD1,CASRTGFGTGELFF,TGTGCCAGTCGGACAGGGTTCGGAACCGGGGAGCTGTTTTTT
TRBV2,TRBJ1-1,.,.,CASSFQGLTTEAFF,TGTGCCAGCAGTTTCCAGGGGCTGACCACTGAAGCTTTCTTT
TRBV10-3,TRBJ2-6,.,TRBD1,CAIRDRDGANVLTF,TGTGCCATTCGGGACAGGGACGGGGCCAACGTCCTGACTTTC